This T cell receptor (beta chain) was sequenced for a study of T cell responses to AZD1222 COVID-19 vaccine. Sequencing was performed with immunoSEQ multiplex PCR; in TCRdb, only in-frame clones are kept and a portion is missing. Counted here are about 100,000 clones, 70% to 90% occurring once; the ten biggest clones make up about 6.6%. The V and J ends lost 0 bases and 3 bases, in that order; junction bases with no gene match: 6. The CDR3 has 16 residues. Germline V gives CDR1 GTSNPN, CDR2 SVGIG (reference sequence). Worth noting for this clone: Its antigen remains unknown.

Broader study findings: In a largely white British group with more females than males, clonal diversity was possibly underestimated. A rise in Spike-specific TCR breadth and depth followed two AZD1222 doses. Recipients of AZD1222 seropositive at baseline numbered only 5 to 7. There were repertoire samples only from the period after the peak T cell response.

This clonotype originated in an adult in good health. The sample was peripheral blood, taken on day 0 of AZD1222 vaccination. The chain couples TRBV30 to TRBJ1-3, with TRBD1 matching 9 bases. CDR3 region: CAWSVNRGQVGNTIYF. The DNA of the CDR3 is TGTGCCTGGAGTGTTAACAGGGGGCAGGTTGGAAACACCATATATTTT.